This TCR beta chain was obtained from a study of cytomegalovirus exposure and HLA in healthy donors. The data were produced by immunoSEQ multiplex PCR, yet TCRdb's version contains in-frame clones alone and is incomplete. Altogether 89,000 or so clones are present, approximately 95% being singletons, with the ten largest covering 1.1%. Study-wide points: Many donors carried some public TCRs, although rarity characterized most TCR sequences. A few of the chains that were CMV-associated were confirmed in vitro to be specific for CMV antigens.

A word on this clone: Its antigen is unknown.

The CDR3 totals 16 residues. V gave up 6 bases and J gave up 4 bases; unmatched junction bases: 9. Germline V gene data show CDR1 as SNHLY and CDR2 as FYNNEI. Sequencing input: PBMCs. This TCR came from a woman in her 30s in good health and CMV-seropositive. The V and J genes are TRBV2 and TRBJ2-2, with TRBD1 identical over 9 bases. CDR3 sequence (DNA): TGTGCCAGCAGGGCAGACCGGGACAGGGCCACCGGGGAGCTGTTTTTT. It translates to CASRADRDRATGELFF.